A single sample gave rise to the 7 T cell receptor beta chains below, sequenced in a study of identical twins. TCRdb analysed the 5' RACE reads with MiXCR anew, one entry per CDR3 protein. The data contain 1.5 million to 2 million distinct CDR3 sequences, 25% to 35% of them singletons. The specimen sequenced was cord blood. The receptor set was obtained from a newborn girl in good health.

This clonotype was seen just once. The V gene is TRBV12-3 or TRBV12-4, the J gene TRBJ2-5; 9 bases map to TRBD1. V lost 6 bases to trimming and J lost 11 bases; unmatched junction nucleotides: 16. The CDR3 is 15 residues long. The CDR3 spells CASRDYRDRAREQYF. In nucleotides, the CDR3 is TGTGCCAGCAGGGATTACCGGGACAGGGCACGGGAGCAGTACTTC.

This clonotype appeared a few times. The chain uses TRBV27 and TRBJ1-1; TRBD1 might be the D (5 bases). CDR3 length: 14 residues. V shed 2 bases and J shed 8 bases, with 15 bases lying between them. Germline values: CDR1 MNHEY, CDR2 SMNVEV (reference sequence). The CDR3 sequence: CASSLGSSGTEAFF. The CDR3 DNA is TGTGCCAGCAGTTTAGGATCCTCAGGGACGGAAGCTTTCTTT.

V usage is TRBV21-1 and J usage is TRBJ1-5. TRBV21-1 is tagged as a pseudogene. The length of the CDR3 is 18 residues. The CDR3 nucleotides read TGTGCCAGCAGCAAAGAGAGTCTATGGGGAATACGCAATCAGCCCCAGCATTTT. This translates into CASSKESLWGIRNQPQHF.

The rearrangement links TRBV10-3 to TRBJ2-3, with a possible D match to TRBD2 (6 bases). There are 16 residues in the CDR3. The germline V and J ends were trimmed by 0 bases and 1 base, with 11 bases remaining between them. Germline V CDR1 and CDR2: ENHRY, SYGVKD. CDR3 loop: CAISESGGYGTDTQYF. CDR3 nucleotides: TGTGCCATCAGTGAGTCCGGGGGATACGGCACAGATACGCAGTATTTT.

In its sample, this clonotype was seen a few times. CDR3 in amino acids: CSAREFSRDRGFNSPLHF. DNA for the CDR3: TGCAGTGCTAGAGAGTTTTCTCGGGACAGGGGTTTCAATTCACCCCTCCACTTT. J is TRBJ1-6 and V is TRBV20-1, with 10 bases matching TRBD1. CDR1 is DFQATT and CDR2 is SNEGSKA in the germline V gene (reference sequence). The CDR3 extends over 18 amino acids. The J segment lost 7 bases and the V segment lost 0 bases, leaving 12 bases of the junction unmatched.

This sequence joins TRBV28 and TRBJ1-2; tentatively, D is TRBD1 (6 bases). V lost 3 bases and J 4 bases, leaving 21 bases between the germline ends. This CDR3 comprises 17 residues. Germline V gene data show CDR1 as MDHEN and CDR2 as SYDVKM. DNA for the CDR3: TGTGCCAGCAGTTTCAAATCACAGGGAAACCAACCCTATGGCTACACCTTC. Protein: CASSFKSQGNQPYGYTF.

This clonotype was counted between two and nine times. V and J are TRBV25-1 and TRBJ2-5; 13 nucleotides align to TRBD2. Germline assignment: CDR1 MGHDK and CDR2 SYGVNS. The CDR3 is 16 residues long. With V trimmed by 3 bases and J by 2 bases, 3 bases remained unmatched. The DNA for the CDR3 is TGTGCCAGCAGTGAGCTGGGACTAGCGGGACAAGAGACCCAGTACTTC. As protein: CASSELGLAGQETQYF.